The rows below give T cell receptor beta chains drawn from one sample of a study of blood T cell repertoires in COVID-19. Method: immunoSEQ multiplex PCR; TCRdb's copy keeps in-frame clones and lacks some. The table records more than 300,000 clones, about 91% of them present only once. Sequences were obtained from peripheral blood. These receptors were taken from a woman aged 25 to 39 with COVID-19, enrolled during active disease. Both conserved end residues are part of each CDR3. D genes are given only for firm matches. Size is stated for part of the rows, as once, few or many counts, or as a class when the clone is expanded.

CDR3 protein: CASSESTGSLNEQYF; CDR3 DNA: TGTGCCAGCAGTGAATCGACAGGGAGTCTGAACGAGCAGTACTTC; D gene: TRBD1; J gene: TRBJ2-7; clone size: NA; V gene: TRBV25-1
CDR3 protein: CASSPIGTPEAFF; CDR3 DNA: TGTGCCAGCTCACCCATCGGGACACCTGAAGCTTTCTTT; D gene: NA; J gene: TRBJ1-1; clone size: NA; V gene: TRBV18
CDR3 protein: CSASGQGQYNEQFF; CDR3 DNA: TGCAGTGCTAGTGGACAGGGGCAATACAATGAGCAGTTCTTC; D gene: TRBD1; J gene: TRBJ2-1; clone size: NA; V gene: TRBV20-1
CDR3 protein: CASSRRDTLTPLHF; CDR3 DNA: TGTGCCAGCAGTAGAAGGGACACATTGACACCCCTCCACTTT; D gene: NA; J gene: TRBJ1-6; clone size: NA; V gene: TRBV27
CDR3 protein: CASSQDLEGLGVGTEAFF; CDR3 DNA: TGCGCCAGCAGCCAAGATCTTGAGGGTCTCGGGGTTGGCACTGAAGCTTTCTTT; D gene: NA; J gene: TRBJ1-1; clone size: once; V gene: TRBV4-1
CDR3 protein: CASSQFRGAGDTQYF; CDR3 DNA: TGCGCCAGCAGCCAATTCCGGGGGGCCGGAGATACGCAGTATTTT; D gene: NA; J gene: TRBJ2-3; clone size: NA; V gene: TRBV4-3
CDR3 protein: CASSDSALFTDTQYF; CDR3 DNA: TGTGCCAGCAGTGACTCGGCACTATTCACAGATACGCAGTATTTT; D gene: NA; J gene: TRBJ2-3; clone size: NA; V gene: TRBV6-4
CDR3 protein: CASCYVTGISNYGYTF; CDR3 DNA: TGTGCCAGTTGTTACGTCACAGGGATATCTAACTATGGCTACACCTTC; D gene: NA; J gene: TRBJ1-2; clone size: few; V gene: TRBV28
CDR3 protein: CASSLGTVEAYGYTF; CDR3 DNA: TGTGCCAGCAGCTTGGGGACAGTTGAGGCCTATGGCTACACCTTC; D gene: NA; J gene: TRBJ1-2; clone size: NA; V gene: TRBV5-6
CDR3 protein: CASSLTGSGGSEKLFF; CDR3 DNA: TGTGCCAGCAGCTTAACGGGCTCAGGGGGCAGTGAAAAACTGTTTTTT; D gene: TRBD1; J gene: TRBJ1-4; clone size: NA; V gene: TRBV7-2